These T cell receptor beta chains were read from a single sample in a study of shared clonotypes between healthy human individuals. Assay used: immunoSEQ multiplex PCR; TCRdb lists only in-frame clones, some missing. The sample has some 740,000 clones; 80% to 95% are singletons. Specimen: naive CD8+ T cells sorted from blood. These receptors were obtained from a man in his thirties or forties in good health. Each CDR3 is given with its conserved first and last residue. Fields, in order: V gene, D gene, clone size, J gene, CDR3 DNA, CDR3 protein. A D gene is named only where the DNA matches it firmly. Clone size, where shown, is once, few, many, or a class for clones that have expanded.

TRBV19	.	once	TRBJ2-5	TGTGCCAGTAGTATTTCAGAGACCCAGTACTTC	CASSISETQYF
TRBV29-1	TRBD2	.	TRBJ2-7	TGCAGCGTTGAAACGGCGGGAGGGCGGACCGCCGAGCAGTACTTC	CSVETAGGRTAEQYF
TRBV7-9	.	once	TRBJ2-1	TGTGCCAGCAGCTACTACAATGAGCAGTTCTTC	CASSYYNEQFF
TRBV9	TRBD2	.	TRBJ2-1	TGTGCCAGCAGCGACCCCGTGAGCGGGGATTACAATGAGCAGTTCTTC	CASSDPVSGDYNEQFF
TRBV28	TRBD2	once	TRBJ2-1	TGTGCCAGCAGTCTCGGGACTAGCGACTACAATGAGCAGTTCTTC	CASSLGTSDYNEQFF
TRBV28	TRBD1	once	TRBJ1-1	TGTGCCAGCAGTTATTCTAGGGGGCTGAACACTGAAGCTTTCTTT	CASSYSRGLNTEAFF
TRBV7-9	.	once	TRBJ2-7	TGTGCCAGCAGCCAAATAAACAGGGCATCAGGCGAGCAGTACTTC	CASSQINRASGEQYF
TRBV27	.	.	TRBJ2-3	TGTGCCAGCAGCCTGGGGGCGATGGAGTATTTT	CASSLGAMEYF
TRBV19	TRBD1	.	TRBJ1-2	TGTGCCAGTAGTCCCGGACAGGGCTATGGCTACACCTTC	CASSPGQGYGYTF
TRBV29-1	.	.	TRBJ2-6	TGCCTACTGAGAATGTCTGGGGCCAACGTCCTGACTTTC	CLLRMSGANVLTF
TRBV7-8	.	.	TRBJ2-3	TGTGCCAGCAGCTTACTGGGGGGGCTTGGCACAGATACGCAGTATTTT	CASSLLGGLGTDTQYF
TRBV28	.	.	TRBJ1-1	TGTGCCAGCAGCCGAGACTCTCTGGACACTGAAGCTTTCTTT	CASSRDSLDTEAFF
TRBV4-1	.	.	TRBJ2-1	TGCGCCAGCAGCCAAGTGGATGAGCAGTTCTTC	CASSQVDEQFF
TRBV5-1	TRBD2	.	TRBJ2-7	TGCGCCAGCAGCACTAGCGGGAGCTCCTACGAGCAGTACTTC	CASSTSGSSYEQYF
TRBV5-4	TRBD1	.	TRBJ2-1	TGTGCCAGCAGCTTGTTGGGACAGGGGGCCTCTGAGCAGTTCTTC	CASSLLGQGASEQFF
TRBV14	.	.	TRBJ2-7	TGTGCCAGCAGCCAAAATCCTAGTACGGTCTTCTACGAGCAGTACTTC	CASSQNPSTVFYEQYF
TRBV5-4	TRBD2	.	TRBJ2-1	TGTGCCAGCAGCCCATGGACTAGCGCGGGTGAGCAGTTCTTC	CASSPWTSAGEQFF
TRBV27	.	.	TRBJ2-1	TGTGCCAGCAGTTTTTTTCCCCTCTACAATGAGCAGTTCTTC	CASSFFPLYNEQFF
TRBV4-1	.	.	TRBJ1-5	TGCGCCAGCAGCCAAGAGGGCGGGGCTAGAAATCAGCCCCAGCATTTT	CASSQEGGARNQPQHF
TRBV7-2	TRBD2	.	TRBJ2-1	TGTGCCAGCAGCTTAGAGCGAGCGGGGGCCTACAATGAGCAGTTCTTC	CASSLERAGAYNEQFF
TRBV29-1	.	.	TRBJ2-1	TGCAGCGCGACGAGCGGAACCAACTACAATGAGCAGTTCTTC	CSATSGTNYNEQFF
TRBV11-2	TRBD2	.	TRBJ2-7	TGTGCCAGCAGCTTACGGGCTAGCGGATCCTACGAGCAGTACTTC	CASSLRASGSYEQYF
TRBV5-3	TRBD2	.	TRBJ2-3	TGTGCCAGAAGCTTGGCGACTAGCTCGGCAGATACGCAGTATTTT	CARSLATSSADTQYF
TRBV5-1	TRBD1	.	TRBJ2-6	TGCGCCAGCAGCACCCGGGACAGATTCTCTGGGGCCAACGTCCTGACTTTC	CASSTRDRFSGANVLTF
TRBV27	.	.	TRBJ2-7	TGTGCCAGCACCCCCGGATTAGAAATCGCCGTCTACGAGCAGTACTTC	CASTPGLEIAVYEQYF
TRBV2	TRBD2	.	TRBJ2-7	TGTGCCAGCAGCCGGACAGAGACTAGCGGGAGGTCCGAGCAGTACTTC	CASSRTETSGRSEQYF
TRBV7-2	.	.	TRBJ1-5	TGTGCCAGCAGCCTACGGGGGTCCCACGACTTGGTAGAGCCCCAGCATTTT	CASSLRGSHDLVEPQHF
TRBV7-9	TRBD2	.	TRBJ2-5	TGTGCCAGCAGCGGGCCGGTAGCGGGAGTTGGAGAGACCCAGTACTTC	CASSGPVAGVGETQYF
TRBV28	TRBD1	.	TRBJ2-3	TGTGCCAGCAGTTTATTCGGACAGGGGGCAGATACGCAGTATTTT	CASSLFGQGADTQYF
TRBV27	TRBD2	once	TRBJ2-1	TGTGCCAGCAGTTCCGGACTAGCGGGAGTGAATGAGCAGTTCTTC	CASSSGLAGVNEQFF
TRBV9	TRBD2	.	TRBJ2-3	TGTGCCAGCAGCGACCTAGCGGGTAGCACAGATACGCAGTATTTT	CASSDLAGSTDTQYF
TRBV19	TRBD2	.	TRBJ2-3	TGTGCCAGTAGTATTGCTAGCGGGACGCCAGATACGCAGTATTTT	CASSIASGTPDTQYF
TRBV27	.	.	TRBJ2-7	TGTGCCAGCAGTCCCCGGGGGTTCGGCTACGAGCAGTACTTC	CASSPRGFGYEQYF
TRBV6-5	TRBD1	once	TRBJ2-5	TGTGCCAGCAGTCAAACAGGGGGTTACCAAGAGACCCAGTACTTC	CASSQTGGYQETQYF
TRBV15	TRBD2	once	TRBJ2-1	TGTGCCACCAGCAGGGTGCTAGCGGGCGGTGAGCAGTTCTTC	CATSRVLAGGEQFF
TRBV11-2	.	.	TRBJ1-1	TGTGCCAGCAGCTTAGATATCTTTGAGAACACTGAAGCTTTCTTT	CASSLDIFENTEAFF
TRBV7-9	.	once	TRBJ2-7	TGTGCCAGCAGCAAAGGGGACGAGCAGTACTTC	CASSKGDEQYF
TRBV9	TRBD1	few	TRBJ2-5	TGTGCCAGCAGTCACCCGGGGACAGCTCAAGAGACCCAGTACTTC	CASSHPGTAQETQYF
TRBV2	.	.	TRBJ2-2	TGTGCCAGCAGGGAAGACCCCTACACCGGGGAGCTGTTTTTT	CASREDPYTGELFF
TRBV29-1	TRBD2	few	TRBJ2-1	TGCAGCGTGAGGGTCTGGGCGGGAGTGTTCAATGAGCAGTTCTTC	CSVRVWAGVFNEQFF
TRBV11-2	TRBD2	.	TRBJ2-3	TGTGCCAGCAGCTTAGATCAATGGGGAGGGCCTACCACAGATACGCAGTATTTT	CASSLDQWGGPTTDTQYF
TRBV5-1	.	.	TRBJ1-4	TGCGCCAGCAGCCCCCCTCCTGACAGGCCGACCCTCTTCGGTGAAAAACTGTTTTTT	CASSPPPDRPTLFGEKLFF
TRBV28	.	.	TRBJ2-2	TGTGCCAGCAGTTTAACGGGCAGCCTAAACACCGGGGAGCTGTTTTTT	CASSLTGSLNTGELFF
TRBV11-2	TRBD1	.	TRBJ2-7	TGTGCCAGCAGCACAGGGGGCTACGAGCAGTACTTC	CASSTGGYEQYF
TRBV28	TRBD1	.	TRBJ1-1	TGTGCCAGCAGTTTGACAGGGGTTAGTGAAGCTTTCTTT	CASSLTGVSEAFF
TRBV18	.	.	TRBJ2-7	TGTGCCAGCTCGCTGGGACACCCGCTCCCCTCCTACGAGCAGTACTTC	CASSLGHPLPSYEQYF
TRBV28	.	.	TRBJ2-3	TGTGCCAGCAGTTGGGGGACTTCTACAGATACGCAGTATTTT	CASSWGTSTDTQYF
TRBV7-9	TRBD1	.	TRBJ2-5	TGTGCCAGCAGCTTAAACAGGGGGGCGACGGAGACCCAGTACTTC	CASSLNRGATETQYF
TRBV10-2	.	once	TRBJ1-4	TGCGCCACTCTTGAGCCAACTAATGAAAAACTGTTTTTT	CATLEPTNEKLFF
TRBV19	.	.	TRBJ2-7	TGTGCCAGTAGTTTCTCTCCGGGAATCTACGAGCAGTACTTC	CASSFSPGIYEQYF
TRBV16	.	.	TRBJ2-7	TGTGCCAGCAGCCCAAGTGGGGGTGGCGAGCAGTACTTC	CASSPSGGGEQYF
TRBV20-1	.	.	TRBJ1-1	TGCAGTGCTTGGCACACTGAAGCTTTCTTT	CSAWHTEAFF
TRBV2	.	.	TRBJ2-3	TGTGCCAGCAGTGAACAAGCTAGCACAGATACGCAGTATTTT	CASSEQASTDTQYF
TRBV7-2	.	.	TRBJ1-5	TGTGCCAGCAGCTTAGACAGGGCTGACTATAGCAATCAGCCCCAGCATTTT	CASSLDRADYSNQPQHF